This T cell receptor beta chain was sequenced in a study of cytomegalovirus exposure and HLA in healthy donors. General study results and limits: As a later analysis revealed, the rate of TCR association differed by HLA locus, with DRB1 most and HLA-C fewest.

Amplification used 60 Vbeta primers and 13 Jbeta primers. Clones were read by immunoSEQ multiplex PCR, and TCRdb kept only the in-frame ones, dropping some. The sample records around 190,000 clones, 70% to 75% being singletons. A remark on this clone: Its antigen is unidentified.

The CDR3 totals 15 residues. The ends were cut back, 7 bases at V and 10 bases at J, with 23 bases in the middle. Per germline, CDR1 MNHEY and CDR2 SMNVEV (reference sequence). The chain employs TRBV27 and TRBJ2-1; possibly TRBD2 for D (5 bases). The receptor's source is a woman in her thirties in good health and CMV-seropositive. Material: PBMCs. The CDR3 DNA follows: TGTGCCAGCACCCCCCGTGGGAGCCCCATGTGGGAGCAGTTCTTC. It specifies CASTPRGSPMWEQFF.